This paragraph reports one T cell receptor beta chain. TCRdb's copy holds only in-frame clones and misses some; the assay was immunoSEQ multiplex PCR. Altogether fewer than 80,000 clones are present, around 89% being singletons, with the ten largest covering around 0.9%. These data originate in a study of T cell changes during pregnancy in multiple sclerosis. Germline CDR1 and CDR2: SGHAT and FQNNGV. With 5 bases clipped from V and 2 bases from J, the junction kept 15 bases outside the gene matches. This CDR3 region has 18 residues. The sequence was obtained from a female donor in good health, enrolled as a control in a pregnancy study. The rearrangement links TRBV11-2 to TRBJ2-5, with TRBD1 matching over 9 bases. The sequencing here drew on peripheral blood, taken in the first trimester of pregnancy. The CDR3 here is CASSRTRLGQGTQETQYF. In DNA, the CDR3 is TGTGCCAGCAGCCGCACCAGACTAGGACAGGGGACTCAAGAGACCCAGTACTTC.